The 3 T cell receptor beta chains given below trace back to one sample, sequenced in a study of shared clonotypes between healthy human individuals (dated by TCRdb to the early 2020s). The library was built by means of the immunoSEQ multiplex PCR assay. The source is immuneACCESS, and TCRdb retained only in-frame sequences with V and J called. Part of the clones is not carried over; for the studies checked, unresolved V genes explain less than half of this, and the remainder is unexplained. For this sample the table gives 2 million to 2.5 million clones, of which less than 95% were detected only once. The ten largest clones take up approximately 0.39% of the sample. Sequenced material: naive CD4+ T cells from PBMCs. The label giving this sample's cell subset or site can be read as: CD45RA+ positively selected. These receptors came from a man between 18 and 35 years old in good health. Some clones in this sample may be carry-over from other donors' samples.

This clone was observed a single time. The chain carries TRBV2 and TRBJ1-5, with 8 bases lining up with TRBD1. This CDR3 contains 17 residues. V shed 3 bases and J 2 bases; nucleotides not matched to a gene: 9. Germline CDR1 reads SNHLY; CDR2 reads FYNNEI. CDR3 nucleotides: TGTGCCAGCAGTGATCGCCAGGGGGCCGGGGGCAATCAGCCCCAGCATTTT. Protein product: CASSDRQGAGGNQPQHF.

The chain carries TRBV18 and TRBJ2-1, with 12 nucleotides matching TRBD2. Germline V lookup: CDR1 KGHSH, CDR2 LQKENI. The CDR3 contains 18 residues. Unmatched junction bases numbered 13, after V lost 6 bases and J lost 4 bases. In DNA form, the CDR3 reads TGTGCCAGCTCGCTCCTCCTAACTAGCGGGGGGATTTACAATGAGCAGTTCTTC. This translates into CASSLLLTSGGIYNEQFF.

V usage is TRBV7-3 and J usage is TRBJ2-1; D not resolved. In germline, CDR1 is SGHTA, CDR2 FQGTGA. Trimming left V 5 bases short and J 5 bases short, with 13 bases between. The CDR3 contains 14 residues. This CDR3 reads CASSPASADNEQFF. In nucleotides, the CDR3 is TGTGCCAGCAGCCCGGCCTCGGCCGACAATGAGCAGTTCTTC.